This T cell receptor beta chain was retrieved from a study of T cells in Graves' hyperthyroidism and ophthalmopathy. A NOSPECS grade of at least 4, a Clinical Activity Score of at least 3 and duration under 3 months were recorded in ophthalmopathy patients. From RNA transcripts, TCR beta CDR3 regions were amplified. First-round RT-PCR with HTBI primers amplified the TCR CDR3 region. MiXCR, applied by TCRdb to the multiplex PCR reads, yields one record per CDR3 protein. Of about 380,000 distinct CDR3 sequences in the sample, around 20% were seen once. Study-level points and caveats: In validation, the model predicted ophthalmopathy. These predictions came a median roughly six months before onset.

Trimming took 0 bases from V and 5 from J, leaving 11 bases between them. CDR1 and CDR2 from the germline V gene are SGDLS and YYNGEE. The CDR3 runs to 14 residues. This clonotype was seen at least ten times. The antigen remains unidentified. Specimen: blood. The chain couples TRBV9 to TRBJ2-5; D perhaps matches TRBD1 (5 bases). The clonotype originates from a young man with Graves' ophthalmopathy. The CDR3 is CASSVAQGRETQYF. The CDR3 DNA reads as TGTGCCAGCAGCGTAGCCCAGGGTCGGGAGACCCAGTACTTC.